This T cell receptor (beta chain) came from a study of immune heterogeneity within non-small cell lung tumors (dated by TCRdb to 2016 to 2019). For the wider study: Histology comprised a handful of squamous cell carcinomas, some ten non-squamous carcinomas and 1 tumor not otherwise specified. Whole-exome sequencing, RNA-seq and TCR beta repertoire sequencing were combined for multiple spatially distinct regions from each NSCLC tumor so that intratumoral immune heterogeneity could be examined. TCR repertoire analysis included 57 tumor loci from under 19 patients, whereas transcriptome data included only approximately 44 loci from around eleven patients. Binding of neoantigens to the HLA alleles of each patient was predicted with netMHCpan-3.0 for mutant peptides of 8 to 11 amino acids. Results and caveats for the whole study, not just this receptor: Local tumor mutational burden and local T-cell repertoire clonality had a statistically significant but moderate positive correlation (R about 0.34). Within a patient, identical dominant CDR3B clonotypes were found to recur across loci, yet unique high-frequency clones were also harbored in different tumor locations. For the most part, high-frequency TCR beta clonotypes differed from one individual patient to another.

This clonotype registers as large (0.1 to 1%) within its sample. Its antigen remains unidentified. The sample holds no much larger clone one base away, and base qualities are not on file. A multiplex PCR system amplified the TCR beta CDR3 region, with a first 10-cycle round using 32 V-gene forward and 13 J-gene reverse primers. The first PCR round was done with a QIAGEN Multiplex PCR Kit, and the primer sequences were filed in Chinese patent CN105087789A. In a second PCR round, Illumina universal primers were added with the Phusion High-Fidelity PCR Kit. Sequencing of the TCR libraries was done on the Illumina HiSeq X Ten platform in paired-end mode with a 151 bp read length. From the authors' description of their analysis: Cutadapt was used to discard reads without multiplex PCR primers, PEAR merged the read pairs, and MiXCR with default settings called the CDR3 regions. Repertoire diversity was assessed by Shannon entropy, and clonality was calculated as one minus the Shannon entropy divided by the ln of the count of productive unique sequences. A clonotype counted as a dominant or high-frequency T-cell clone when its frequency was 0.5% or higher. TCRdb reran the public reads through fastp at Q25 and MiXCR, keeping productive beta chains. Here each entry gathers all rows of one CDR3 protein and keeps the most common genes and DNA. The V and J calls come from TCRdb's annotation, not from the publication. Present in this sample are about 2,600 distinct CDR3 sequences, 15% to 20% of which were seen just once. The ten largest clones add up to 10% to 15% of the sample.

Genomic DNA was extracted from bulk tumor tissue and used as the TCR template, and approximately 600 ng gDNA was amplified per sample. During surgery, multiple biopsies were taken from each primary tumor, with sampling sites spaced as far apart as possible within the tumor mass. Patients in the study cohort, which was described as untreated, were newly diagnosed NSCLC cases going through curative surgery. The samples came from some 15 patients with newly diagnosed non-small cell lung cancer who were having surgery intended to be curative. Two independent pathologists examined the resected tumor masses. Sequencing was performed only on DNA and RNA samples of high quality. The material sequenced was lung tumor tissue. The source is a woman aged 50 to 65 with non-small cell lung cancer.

The base sequence is TGTGCCAGCAGCTTAGGGACCTTAGGAGGTGGCTACACCTTC. This translates into CASSLGTLGGGYTF. This receptor chain uses TRBV5-5 and TRBJ1-2; TRBD1 is perhaps the D gene, given 5 matching bases. There are 14 amino acids in the CDR3, from cysteine to phenylalanine inclusive. This entry keeps only the CDR3 DNA: 42 bases, framed from base 1. CDR1 SGHKS and CDR2 YYEKEE were looked up in the germline V gene (reference sequence). The junction shows trimming of 2 bases on V and 7 bases on J, plus 15 bases between the germline ends.